One T cell receptor (beta chain) is described in this entry. The record originates from a study of cytomegalovirus exposure and HLA in healthy donors. PCR employed 60 Vbeta and 13 Jbeta primers. TCRdb's table, derived via immunoSEQ multiplex PCR, lists solely in-frame clones and lacks some. The sample records under 200,000 clones, around 75% being singletons. Germline V CDR1 and CDR2: LGHNT, FRNRAP. V gave up 5 bases and J gave up 4 bases, with 14 bases separating them. This CDR3 comprises 14 residues. The material sequenced was PBMCs. V is TRBV12-5 and J is TRBJ1-1; maybe TRBD1 (5 bases). The receptor was isolated from a woman aged 40 to 50 in good health and CMV-seropositive. The CDR3 is CASGDGGRGTEAFF. DNA for the CDR3: TGTGCTAGTGGTGACGGGGGACGTGGCACTGAAGCTTTCTTT.